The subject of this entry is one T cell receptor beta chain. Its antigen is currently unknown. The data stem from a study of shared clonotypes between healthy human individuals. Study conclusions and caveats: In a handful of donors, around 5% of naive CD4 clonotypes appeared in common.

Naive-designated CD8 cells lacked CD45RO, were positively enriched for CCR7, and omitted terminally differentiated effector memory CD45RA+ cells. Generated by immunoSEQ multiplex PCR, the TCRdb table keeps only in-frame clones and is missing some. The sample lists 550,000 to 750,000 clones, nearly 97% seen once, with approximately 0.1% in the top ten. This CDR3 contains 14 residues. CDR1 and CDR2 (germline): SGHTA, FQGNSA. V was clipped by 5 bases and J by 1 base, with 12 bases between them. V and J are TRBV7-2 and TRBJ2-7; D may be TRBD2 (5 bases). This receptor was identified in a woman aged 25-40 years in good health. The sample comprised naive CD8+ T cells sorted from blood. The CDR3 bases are TGTGCCAGCAGCCCCTATGGAGGTTCCTACGAGCAGTACTTC. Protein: CASSPYGGSYEQYF.